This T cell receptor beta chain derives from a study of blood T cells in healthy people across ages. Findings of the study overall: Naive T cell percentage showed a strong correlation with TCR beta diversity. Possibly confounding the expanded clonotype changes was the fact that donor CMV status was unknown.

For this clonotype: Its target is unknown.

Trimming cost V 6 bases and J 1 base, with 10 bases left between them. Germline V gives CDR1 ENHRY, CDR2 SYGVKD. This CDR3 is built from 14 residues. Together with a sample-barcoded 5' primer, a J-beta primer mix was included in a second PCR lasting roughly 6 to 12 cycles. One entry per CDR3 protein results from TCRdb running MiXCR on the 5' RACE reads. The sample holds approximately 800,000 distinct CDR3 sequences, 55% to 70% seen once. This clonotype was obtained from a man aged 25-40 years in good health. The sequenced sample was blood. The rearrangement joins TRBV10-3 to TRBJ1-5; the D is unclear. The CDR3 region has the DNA TGTGCCATCAGCTTTGAGAAAAGCAATCAGCCCCAGCATTTT. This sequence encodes CAISFEKSNQPQHF.